This T cell receptor (beta chain) was identified in a study of cytomegalovirus exposure and HLA in healthy donors. The ends were cut back, 4 bases at V and 2 bases at J, with 15 bases in the middle. This CDR3 region has 15 residues. Germline V gene sequence: CDR1 LNHDA, CDR2 SQIVND (reference sequence). PCR employed 60 Vbeta and 13 Jbeta primers. Measured with immunoSEQ multiplex PCR; TCRdb has only the in-frame clones, and not every one. The top ten hold roughly 0.095% of the sample, which has about 200,000 clones, 82% seen once. The origin of this receptor is a boy between 2 and 10 years old in good health and CMV-seronegative. J is TRBJ2-7 and V is TRBV19; possible D gene TRBD1, 8 bases. Sequenced sample: PBMCs. The CDR3 spells CASSTGQGGPYEQYF. The CDR3 DNA reads as TGTGCCAGTAGTACCGGACAGGGAGGGCCCTACGAGCAGTACTTC.